The 14 T cell receptor beta chains below were found in one sample sequenced in a study of blood T cell repertoires in COVID-19. Some clones are missing from TCRdb's copy, which holds only in-frame ones; the method was immunoSEQ multiplex PCR. This table holds about 170,000 clones, around 90% found once. The sequenced sample was peripheral blood. The receptors were gathered from a man between 18 and 35 years old with COVID-19, enrolled during active disease.

This clone was found once. The chain carries TRBV19 and TRBJ2-7; 12 bases fit TRBD1. The CDR3 is made up of 15 amino acids. V trimming: 2 bases; J trimming: 6 bases; junction bases outside the gene matches: 5. Germline V gene lookup returns CDR1 LNHDA and CDR2 SQIVND (reference sequence). The CDR3 sequence is CASSITGQGAVEQYF. The CDR3 nucleotides read TGTGCCAGTAGTATAACGGGACAGGGGGCGGTCGAGCAGTACTTC.

The genes are TRBV2 and TRBJ2-7; TRBD1 might be the D (5 bases). Trimming pared 6 bases from V and 2 bases from J, leaving 8 bases between. The CDR3 extends over 12 amino acids. The germline CDR1 and CDR2 sequences are SNHLY and FYNNEI. CDR3 sequence (DNA): TGTGCCAGCAGGACAGAAACCTACGAGCAGTACTTC. It yields the protein CASRTETYEQYF.

This sequence joins TRBV18 and TRBJ1-1; D might be TRBD1 (5 bases). CDR1 is KGHSH and CDR2 is LQKENI in the germline V gene. Between the trimmed V and J ends, which lost 1 base and 6 bases, there was a span of 12 bases. The CDR3 sequence is 14 residues long. The CDR3 sequence is CASSPRGGSAEAFF. CDR3 sequence (DNA): TGTGCCAGCTCACCACGGGGGGGTAGTGCTGAAGCTTTCTTT.

The chain links TRBV7-2 to TRBJ1-2, with 10 bases lining up with TRBD1. There are 19 residues in the CDR3. V was clipped by 1 base and J by 8 bases; unmatched bases: 19. Per germline, CDR1 SGHTA and CDR2 FQGNSA. Here the CDR3 reads CASSLVVLTSRDRGSGYTF. Written as DNA, the CDR3 is TGTGCCAGCAGCTTAGTGGTACTTACAAGCCGGGACAGGGGTTCGGGCTACACCTTC.

CDR3 protein: CASSIRAGGVEAFF. The CDR3 DNA is TGTGCCAGTAGTATCCGGGCAGGGGGCGTCGAAGCTTTCTTT. V gene TRBV19 combines with J gene TRBJ1-1, with TRBD1 identical over 8 bases. The CDR3 loop spans 14 amino acids. V shed 3 bases, J shed 8 bases, and the junction held 8 bases outside the gene matches. Germline V gives CDR1 LNHDA, CDR2 SQIVND (reference sequence).

The rearrangement uses TRBV9 and TRBJ2-7; maybe TRBD2 (5 bases). CDR1 and CDR2 from the germline V gene are SGDLS and YYNGEE. The CDR3 contains 12 residues. V lost 0 bases, J lost 5 bases, and 6 bases lay in between. CDR3 loop: CASSVGGDEQYF. The CDR3 nucleotides read TGTGCCAGCAGCGTAGGGGGAGACGAGCAGTACTTC.

This clone was detected a few times. The chain combines TRBV28 with TRBJ2-7, with TRBD1 matching over 8 bases. Germline CDR1 MDHEN, CDR2 SYDVKM. The CDR3 totals 15 residues. V was pared by 2 bases and J by 1 base, with 4 bases of the junction left unmatched. In DNA, the CDR3 is TGTGCCAGCAGTTTAGTCGGGACAGGATCCTACGAGCAGTACTTC. Amino acids: CASSLVGTGSYEQYF.

The gene calls are TRBV2 and TRBJ2-7; possibly TRBD1 for D (5 bases). CDR3 size: 14 residues. Trimming took off 3 bases at V and 0 bases at J, with 9 bases between the two ends. Germline CDR1 reads SNHLY; CDR2 reads FYNNEI. For the CDR3, the DNA is TGTGCCAGCAGTGAGGACATTGGCTCCTACGAGCAGTACTTC. This translates into CASSEDIGSYEQYF.

The genes are TRBV6-5 and TRBJ1-2; 7 bases fit TRBD1. The CDR3 runs to 13 residues. V dropped 6 bases and J dropped 0; count of bases not matched to a gene: 1. The V gene's germline CDR1 is MNHEY and CDR2 SVGAGI. CDR3 sequence (DNA): TGTGCCAGCAGCAGGGGGGCTAACTATGGCTACACCTTC. It yields the protein CASSRGANYGYTF.

The chain joins TRBV28 to TRBJ1-2; D gene ambiguous. This CDR3 spans 14 amino acids. Germline V gives CDR1 MDHEN, CDR2 SYDVKM. The germline V and J ends were trimmed by 5 bases and 4 bases, with 14 bases remaining between them. The CDR3: CASSKRTATYGYTF. For the CDR3, the DNA is TGTGCCAGCAGTAAAAGAACAGCAACCTATGGCTACACCTTC.

Comment on this clone: At the DNA level, this CDR3 is encoded by other sequences in the same sample as well. CDR3 in amino acids: CASSLNRGTDTQYF. In DNA form, the CDR3 reads TGTGCCAGCAGTTTGAACAGGGGCACAGATACGCAGTATTTT. This chain joins TRBV27 and TRBJ2-3; D might be TRBD1 (6 bases). Germline CDR1 reads MNHEY; CDR2 reads SMNVEV (reference sequence). This CDR3 is 14 amino acids long. V lost 3 bases and J 1 base, leaving 8 bases between the germline ends.

In its sample, this clone was seen once. The chain couples TRBV12-3 or TRBV12-4 to TRBJ2-5; D gene uncertain. Trimming pared 2 bases from V and 4 bases from J, leaving 8 bases between. This CDR3 is built from 13 residues. The CDR3 DNA reads as TGTGCCAGCAGTTTATATTACGGAGAGACCCAGTACTTC. Translation gives CASSLYYGETQYF.

This sequence joins TRBV7-9 and TRBJ2-1, with D possibly matching TRBD2 (5 bases). The germline V gene encodes CDR1 SEHNR and CDR2 FQNEAQ (reference sequence). CDR3 length equals 16 residues. V was cut by 5 bases and J by 2 bases, with 16 bases left in between. As DNA, the CDR3 is TGTGCCAGCAGCCCCCTCGACGGGGAGCCCTACAATGAGCAGTTCTTC. Translating it yields CASSPLDGEPYNEQFF.

V is TRBV7-9 and J is TRBJ1-6; tentatively, D is TRBD1 (5 bases). The CDR3 consists of 16 residues. V gave up 5 bases and J gave up 3 bases, with 14 bases separating them. The germline gives CDR1 SEHNR, CDR2 FQNEAQ (reference sequence). The DNA for the CDR3 is TGTGCCAGCAGCAAAGACGGGGGGGTCTATAATTCACCCCTCCACTTT. This sequence encodes CASSKDGGVYNSPLHF.